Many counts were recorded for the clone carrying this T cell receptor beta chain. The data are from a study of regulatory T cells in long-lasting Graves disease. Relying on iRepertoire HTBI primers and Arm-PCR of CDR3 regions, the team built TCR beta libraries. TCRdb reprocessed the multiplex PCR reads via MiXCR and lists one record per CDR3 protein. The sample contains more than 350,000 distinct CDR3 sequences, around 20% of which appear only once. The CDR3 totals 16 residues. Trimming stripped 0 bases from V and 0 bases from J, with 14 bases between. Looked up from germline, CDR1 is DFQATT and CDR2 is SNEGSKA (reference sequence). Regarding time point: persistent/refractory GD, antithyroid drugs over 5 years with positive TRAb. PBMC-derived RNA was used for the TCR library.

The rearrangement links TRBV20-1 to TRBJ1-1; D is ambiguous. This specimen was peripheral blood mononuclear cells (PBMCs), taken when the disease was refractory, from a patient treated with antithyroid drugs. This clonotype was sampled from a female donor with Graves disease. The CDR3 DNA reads TGCAGTGCTAGAGATCTACGAGAAGGCATGAACACTGAAGCTTTCTTT. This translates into CSARDLREGMNTEAFF.